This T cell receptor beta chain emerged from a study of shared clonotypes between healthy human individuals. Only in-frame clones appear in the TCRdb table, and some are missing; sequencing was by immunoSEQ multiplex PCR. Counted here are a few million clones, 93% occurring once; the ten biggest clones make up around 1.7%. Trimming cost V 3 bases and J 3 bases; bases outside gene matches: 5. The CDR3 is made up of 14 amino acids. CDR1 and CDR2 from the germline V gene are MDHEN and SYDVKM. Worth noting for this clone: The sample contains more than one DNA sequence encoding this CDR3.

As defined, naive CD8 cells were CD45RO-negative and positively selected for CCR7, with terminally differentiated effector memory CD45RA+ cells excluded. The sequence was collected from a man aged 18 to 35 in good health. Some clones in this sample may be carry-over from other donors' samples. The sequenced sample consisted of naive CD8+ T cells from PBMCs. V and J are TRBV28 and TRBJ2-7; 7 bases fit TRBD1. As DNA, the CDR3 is TGTGCCAGCAGTTTGAGGGGGCCAGGCTACGAGCAGTACTTC. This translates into CASSLRGPGYEQYF.